What follows is one T cell receptor beta chain and its context. The antigen is unknown. These data belong to a study of T cells after yellow fever vaccination. Study-wide context: Low-cell-number fractions were prepared with SMART-Seq v4 Ultra Low Input. General study findings and limits: FACS-sorted repertoires could harbor abundant contaminating bulk-population clonotypes. Booster sampling recovered most clones from primary vaccination (approximately 96% CD4, 88% CD8).

Template switching with 5'RACE generated the TCR cDNA and added a universal primer site and UMIs. Via MiXCR, TCRdb re-called the 5' RACE reads, giving one row per CDR3 protein. The data show about 310,000 distinct CDR3 sequences, around 3.6% seen once. CDR1 is SEHNR and CDR2 is FQNEAQ in the germline V gene (reference sequence). V dropped 5 bases and J dropped 1; count of bases not matched to a gene: 5. CDR3 length: 17 residues. The specimen comprised PBMCs, sampled on the day of the yellow fever booster vaccination. The rearrangement links TRBV7-9 to TRBJ2-6, with 10 bases fitting TRBD1. The receptor was isolated from a man younger than 30 who received the YFV17D yellow fever vaccine. CDR3 DNA: TGTGCCAGCAGCCCAGACAGGGGGCGTTCTGGGGCCAACGTCCTGACTTTC. It encodes CASSPDRGRSGANVLTF.